The T cell receptor (beta chain) described here comes from a study of neurological immune-mediated disorders. This clonotype was counted ten times or more. The germline V gene has CDR1 SGHRS and CDR2 YFSETQ. The V end was cut by 0 bases, the J end by 3 bases, with 13 bases between. The CDR3 length is 15 residues. Time point given: longitudinal time-point 2. One entry per CDR3 protein, called by TCRdb with MiXCR from the 5' RACE reads. Of about 66,000 distinct CDR3 sequences in the sample, about 10% were seen once. The sequenced material came from PBMCs. The receptor comes from a man aged 25-45 years in good health. The chain uses TRBV5-1 and TRBJ2-7; D gene ambiguous. As DNA, the CDR3 is TGCGCCAGCAGCTTGGGGGTATCGTCGAGCTACGAGCAGTACTTC. As protein: CASSLGVSSSYEQYF.